The rows below give T cell receptor beta chains drawn from one sample of a study of identical twins. MiXCR, applied by TCRdb to the 5' RACE reads, yields one record per CDR3 protein. The sample has 200,000 or so distinct CDR3 sequences; 6% to 9% are singletons. These data are also associated with another study on yellow fever vaccine responses in identical twins.

The material sequenced was memory (CD45RO+) T cells sorted from blood. The receptors originated from a woman between 18 and 29 years old in good health. The CDR3 runs from the conserved cysteine through the conserved F or W.

V gene: TRBV28; CDR3 protein: CASRGGNTQYF
V gene: TRBV5-1; CDR3 protein: CASSLTGSPSYNEQFF
V gene: TRBV7-2; CDR3 protein: CASSATGYEQYF
V gene: TRBV30; CDR3 protein: CAWSPQANNEQFF
V gene: TRBV3-1; CDR3 protein: CASSQGMRRGAYNEQFF
V gene: TRBV6-5; CDR3 protein: CASSHRTGGTDTQYF
V gene: TRBV6-5; CDR3 protein: CASSYSGGSGSPLHF
V gene: TRBV5-1; CDR3 protein: CASSSEGDRETQYF
V gene: TRBV6-2/TRBV6-3; CDR3 protein: CASSYGSGRPNEQFF
V gene: TRBV20-1; CDR3 protein: CSARDVSRVRDEQFF
V gene: TRBV5-5; CDR3 protein: CASSRERPWAGELFF
V gene: TRBV6-5; CDR3 protein: CASSSGEHTDTQYF
V gene: TRBV12-3/TRBV12-4; CDR3 protein: CASSLDGQGATPLHF
V gene: TRBV7-9; CDR3 protein: CASTRTSGQGPVEQYF
V gene: TRBV12-3/TRBV12-4; CDR3 protein: CASRSTSGYHEQFF
V gene: TRBV29-1; CDR3 protein: CSGKGTSGPHGTDEQFF
V gene: TRBV6-5; CDR3 protein: CPSSYPDRGPDTQYF
V gene: TRBV11-1; CDR3 protein: CASSLALRHRELKETQYF
V gene: TRBV7-7; CDR3 protein: CASSLRDSGDEQFF
V gene: TRBV28; CDR3 protein: CASSLSGAQYNEQFF
V gene: TRBV6-1; CDR3 protein: CASSGLAGAFDQQYF
V gene: TRBV7-8; CDR3 protein: CASSPWAGGGADTQYF
V gene: TRBV4-2; CDR3 protein: CASSQTGRVQETQYF
V gene: TRBV28; CDR3 protein: CAIGTAVNEQYF
V gene: TRBV18; CDR3 protein: CASSPREGSNTEAFF
V gene: TRBV21-1; CDR3 protein: CASSFRTGRKSDGYTF
V gene: TRBV3-1; CDR3 protein: CTSSSYTITSFRLNEQFF
V gene: TRBV7-9; CDR3 protein: CASSSGQGDIETQYF
V gene: TRBV2; CDR3 protein: CASTLPGLREKNEQFF
V gene: TRBV3-1; CDR3 protein: CASSQDLPSGGRNEQFF
V gene: TRBV5-1; CDR3 protein: CASSLSGGDTEAFF